Shown below are 22 T cell receptor beta chains from a single sample sequenced in a study of T-cell reconstitution after alpha-beta-depleted transplantation in children. Unique molecular identifiers were used to barcode this TCRbeta library. From the PCR reads, TCRdb called clonotypes with MiXCR, one entry per CDR3 protein. The sample has approximately 980,000 distinct CDR3 sequences, about 29% seen once. The specimen was PBMCs, mostly from graft donor cells, collected 360 days after TCRalphabeta/CD19-depleted stem cell transplant. The receptor source for this set is a boy in the first two years of life who had a stem cell transplant for SCID, so the T cells may come from the graft donor.

This chain links TRBV20-1 with TRBJ2-7; 9 nucleotides agree with TRBD1. The CDR3 length is 15 residues. The germline V gene has CDR1 DFQATT and CDR2 SNEGSKA (reference sequence). Unmatched junction bases numbered 12, after V lost 7 bases and J lost 2 bases. The CDR3 region is CSVSRWDRVPYEQYF. The CDR3 DNA sequence: TGCAGTGTCAGCCGTTGGGACAGGGTCCCCTACGAGCAGTACTTC.

This rearrangement joins TRBV5-1 to TRBJ2-7, with D possibly TRBD1 on 5 matching bases. The CDR3 covers 17 residues. Germline V CDR1 and CDR2: SGHRS, YFSETQ. The V and J ends lost 4 bases and 2 bases respectively, with 22 bases between them. The chain's CDR3 is CASSTGTEKRQPYEQYF. The DNA of the CDR3 is TGCGCCAGCAGCACTGGAACCGAAAAGAGACAGCCCTACGAGCAGTACTTC.

The V and J genes are TRBV7-9 and TRBJ2-3; D ambiguous. The CDR3 has 15 amino acids. CDR1 is SEHNR, CDR2 FQNEAQ, per germline (reference sequence). Deletions cut 3 bases from V and 0 bases from J, with 10 bases between. The CDR3 loop reads CASSFGPSSTDTQYF. CDR3 DNA sequence: TGTGCCAGCAGCTTCGGTCCGTCTAGCACAGATACGCAGTATTTT.

This clonotype was counted a few times. This chain joins TRBV12-3 or TRBV12-4 and TRBJ2-7; weak D call: TRBD1 (5 bases). The V gene lost 0 bases and the J gene lost 2 bases, with 11 bases spanning the gap. This CDR3 region has 15 residues. The CDR3 sequence: CASSLAAQGAYEQYF. The CDR3 coding sequence is TGTGCCAGCAGTTTAGCCGCCCAAGGGGCCTACGAGCAGTACTTC.

The V and J genes are TRBV4-1 and TRBJ2-7; 10 positions agree with TRBD1. CDR3 size: 18 residues. The V segment lost 0 bases and the J segment 1 base; nucleotides outside the gene matches: 9. Germline CDR1 reads MGHRA; CDR2 reads YSYEKL. This CDR3 reads CASSQERRRDRGSYEQYF. CDR3 nucleotide sequence: TGCGCCAGCAGCCAAGAAAGGAGGCGGGACAGGGGTTCCTACGAGCAGTACTTC.

To note about this clonotype: The CDR3 ends on some other residue instead of the conserved phenylalanine or tryptophan, so this is likely a read error. This chain links TRBV3-1 with TRBJ1-2, with a possible D match to TRBD1 (5 bases). The length of the CDR3 is 14 residues. Trimming pared 2 bases from V and 7 bases from J, leaving 14 bases between. Germline values: CDR1 LGHDT, CDR2 YNNKEL (reference sequence). The CDR3 region is CASSQPGTTAGYTV. Here the CDR3 DNA reads TGTGCCAGCAGCCAACCCGGGACCACGGCTGGCTACACCGTC.

This chain links TRBV6-5 with TRBJ1-2; D might be TRBD1 (6 bases). The CDR3 spans 16 residues. Between the trimmed V and J ends, which lost 4 bases and 5 bases, there was a span of 20 bases. Germline V gene data show CDR1 as MNHEY and CDR2 as SVGAGI. CDR3 coding DNA: TGTGCCAGCAGTTCTCAAACAGGGATAGGACTATATGGCTACACCTTC. It is translated as CASSSQTGIGLYGYTF.

The chain's CDR3 is CAISEGQVSQPQHF. In DNA, the CDR3 is TGTGCCATCAGTGAAGGACAGGTTAGTCAGCCCCAGCATTTT. The chain is built from TRBV10-3 and TRBJ1-5; 7 nucleotides line up with TRBD1. Germline V gene lookup returns CDR1 ENHRY and CDR2 SYGVKD. The trim removed 3 bases at V and 6 bases at J, leaving 5 bases unmatched. The CDR3 is made up of 14 amino acids.

This clonotype was recorded a few times. The V and J genes are TRBV4-3 and TRBJ2-5, with TRBD2 matching 7 bases. This CDR3 is built from 15 residues. Germline CDR1 reads LGHNA; CDR2 reads YSLEER. J lost 2 bases, V lost 5 bases, and 8 bases had no gene match. The CDR3, as DNA: TGCGCCAGCAGCTCCCGCGGGGGATCTCAAGAGACCCAGTACTTC. Amino acid sequence: CASSSRGGSQETQYF.

This clonotype has just a few counts. This rearrangement joins TRBV4-1 to TRBJ2-7; D is ambiguous. This CDR3 is built from 15 residues. Germline V gene data show CDR1 as MGHRA and CDR2 as YSYEKL. V gave up 0 bases and J gave up 0 bases, with 9 bases separating them. CDR3 protein: CASSQEQMGSYEQYF. CDR3 in DNA: TGCGCCAGCAGCCAAGAGCAAATGGGCTCCTACGAGCAGTACTTC.

This clonotype was observed at least ten times. One junction end disagrees with the germline gene, perhaps due to a read error. J is TRBJ2-7 and V is TRBV5-1; 10 nucleotides match TRBD1. CDR1 and CDR2 (germline): SGHRS, YFSETQ. The CDR3 loop spans 14 amino acids. CDR3 sequence (DNA): TGTGCCAGCAGCTCCGGGACAGGGGCCTACGAGCAGTACTTC. As protein: CASSSGTGAYEQYF. The variable domain in full, with the rest retrieved from reference TRBV5-1 and TRBJ2-7, is KAGVTQTPRYLIKTRGQQVTLSCSPISGHRSVSWYQQTPGQGLQFLFEYFSETQRNKGNFPGRFSGRQFSNSRSEMNVSTLELGDSALYLCASSSGTGAYEQYFGPGTRLTVT.

The table lists this clonotype with a few counts. The genes are TRBV15 and TRBJ2-7; perhaps TRBD2 as D (5 bases). Germline loops: CDR1 LNHNV, CDR2 YYDKDF (reference sequence). V lost 0 bases and J 3 bases, leaving 9 bases between the germline ends. The CDR3 loop spans 14 amino acids. CDR3 amino acids: CATSRDGGFYEQYF. The CDR3 nucleotides read TGTGCCACCAGCAGAGACGGCGGGTTCTACGAGCAGTACTTC.

This clonotype was seen a handful of times. The chain combines TRBV3-1 with TRBJ2-1, with a weak D call TRBD1 (7 bases). CDR1 is LGHDT, CDR2 YNNKEL, per germline (reference sequence). With 8 bases removed from V and 2 bases from J, the gap between germline ends came to 16 bases. The CDR3 totals 15 residues. The CDR3 DNA follows: TGTGCCAGCCGGGCGGGACAGTTCACCTACAATGAGCAGTTCTTC. Its protein is CASRAGQFTYNEQFF.

This clonotype has just a few counts. The gene calls are TRBV7-2 and TRBJ1-4; D is unresolved. Germline V CDR1 and CDR2: SGHTA, FQGNSA. The CDR3 runs to 16 residues. V gave up 4 bases and J gave up 8 bases, with 20 bases separating them. The CDR3 loop is CASSSSRRSGGEKLFF. In nucleotides, the CDR3 is TGTGCCAGCAGCTCGAGCCGACGCTCGGGAGGGGAAAAACTGTTTTTT. Full variable domain (rest looked up from reference TRBV7-2 and TRBJ1-4): GAGVSQSPSNKVTEKGKDVELRCDPISGHTALYWYRQSLGQGLEFLIYFQGNSAPDKSGLPSDRFSAERTGGSVSTLTIQRTQQEDSAVYLCASSSSRRSGGEKLFFGSGTQLSVL.

The sample holds a few counts of this clonotype. CDR3 in amino acids: CSARRGSKETQYF. The CDR3 DNA follows: TGCAGTGCTAGACGGGGGTCTAAAGAGACCCAGTACTTC. J is TRBJ2-5 and V is TRBV20-1, with D possibly TRBD2 on 6 matching bases. CDR1 is DFQATT, CDR2 SNEGSKA, per germline (reference sequence). There are 13 residues in the CDR3. V was pared by 2 bases and J by 3 bases, with 10 bases between.

The chain has TRBV9 and TRBJ2-3; 11 nucleotides align to TRBD2. CDR3 length: 18 residues. The V gene end was trimmed by 0 bases and the J gene end by 0 bases; junction bases not matched to a gene: 6. Germline V gives CDR1 SGDLS, CDR2 YYNGEE. The CDR3 spells CASSVEGGTSGSTDTQYF. In nucleotides, the CDR3 is TGTGCCAGCAGCGTAGAGGGGGGGACTAGCGGAAGCACAGATACGCAGTATTTT.

The V call is TRBV2, the J call TRBJ2-1; maybe TRBD1 (6 bases). Trimming pared 5 bases from V and 6 bases from J, leaving 17 bases between. Germline lookup yields CDR1 SNHLY and CDR2 FYNNEI. The CDR3 is made up of 15 amino acids. The CDR3 reads CASSTQGQVGNEQFF. CDR3 in DNA: TGTGCCAGCAGTACACAGGGTCAGGTCGGCAATGAGCAGTTCTTC. Filled out from reference TRBV2 and TRBJ2-1, the complete variable domain reads EPEVTQTPSHQVTQMGQEVILRCVPISNHLYFYWYRQILGQKVEFLVSFYNNEISEKSEIFDDQFSVERPDGSNFTLKIRSTKLEDSAMYFCASSTQGQVGNEQFFGPGTRLTVL.

The rearrangement uses TRBV2 and TRBJ2-6; D is undetermined. Trimming took off 1 base at V and 2 bases at J, with 9 bases between the two ends. CDR1 SNHLY and CDR2 FYNNEI come from the germline V gene. This CDR3 contains 16 residues. As DNA, the CDR3 is TGTGCCAGCAGTGAAGGACGATCTGCTGGGGCCAACGTCCTGACTTTC. Protein sequence: CASSEGRSAGANVLTF.

CDR3 bases: TGTGCCAGCAGTAGCAGGGTTGGTAGCACTGAAGCTTTCTTT. Amino acid sequence: CASSSRVGSTEAFF. The J gene is TRBJ1-1, the V gene TRBV28, with a weak D call TRBD1 (5 bases). In germline, CDR1 is MDHEN, CDR2 SYDVKM. CDR3 size: 14 residues. V gave up 5 bases and J gave up 4 bases, with 14 bases separating them.

This chain connects TRBV12-3 or TRBV12-4 to TRBJ1-5; D is unresolved. The CDR3 has 15 residues. Between the trimmed V and J ends, which lost 5 bases and 4 bases, there was a span of 15 bases. The CDR3 DNA reads as TGTGCCAGCAGTCCCCTTTTGGGAGGAAATCAGCCCCAGCATTTT. Its translation is CASSPLLGGNQPQHF.

V is TRBV10-3 and J is TRBJ2-5, with 9 positions matching TRBD1. The CDR3 totals 14 residues. Losses at the gene ends were 6 bases for V and 4 bases for J; bases not matched to a gene: 6. Germline CDR1 and CDR2: ENHRY and SYGVKD. CDR3 nucleotides: TGTGCCATCAGGGACAGGGGTAACGGAGAGACCCAGTACTTC. Its translation is CAIRDRGNGETQYF.

This clonotype appeared a few times. The chain joins TRBV5-1 to TRBJ1-1, with TRBD1 matching 8 bases. The CDR3 contains 13 residues. V lost 7 bases and J lost 1; bases outside the gene matches: 3. The germline V gene encodes CDR1 SGHRS and CDR2 YFSETQ. CDR3 bases: TGCGCCAGCGCGGGACAGGCGAACACTGAAGCTTTCTTT. It yields the protein CASAGQANTEAFF.